This T cell receptor (beta chain) was sequenced during a study of T-cell reconstitution after alpha-beta-depleted transplantation in children. Study-wide results and caveats: The origin of alpha-beta T cells about two months after transplant was reportedly several hundred expanded graft clones.

Unique molecular identifiers were used in preparing the TCRbeta library. TCRdb recomputed calls from the PCR reads with MiXCR, one row per CDR3 protein. The sample holds around 580,000 distinct CDR3 sequences, roughly 24% seen once. Germline V lookup: CDR1 SQVTM, CDR2 ANQGSEA. This CDR3 spans 13 amino acids. Trimming stripped 4 bases from V and 6 bases from J, with 13 bases between. There are many counts of this clonotype. The antigen is not known. The TCR comes from a boy less than two years old who had a stem cell transplant for acute myeloid leukemia, so the T cells may come from the graft donor. The J gene is TRBJ2-1, the V gene TRBV29-1; D possibly matches TRBD1 or TRBD2 (6 bases each). Source: PBMCs, mostly from graft donor cells, taken 360 days after TCRalphabeta/CD19-depleted stem cell transplant. CDR3 DNA: TGCAGCGTTGCATGGGGGGCTATCAATGAGCAGTTCTTC. Protein: CSVAWGAINEQFF.